The 3 T cell receptor beta chains in this list originate from one sample, sequenced in a study of OX40 agonist ivuxolimab in advanced cancers. TCRdb keeps only in-frame clones here, not all; method: immunoSEQ multiplex PCR. The table lists about 81,000 clones, around 84% of them singletons, with around 6.6% in the top ten. The specimen comprised CD4+ or CD8+ T cells sorted from blood, sampled in a trial of the OX40 agonist ivuxolimab. The receptors come from an adult with an advanced solid tumor such as melanoma, head and neck, liver or kidney cancer.

This chain joins TRBV19 and TRBJ2-7, with 7 bases that match TRBD1. Germline-derived CDR1 and CDR2 are LNHDA and SQIVND (reference sequence). The CDR3 is made up of 15 amino acids. V shed 4 bases and J 5 bases; nucleotides not matched to a gene: 11. The CDR3 DNA is TGTGCCAGTAGTACTCCGGGACAGCGAGCTCACGAGCAGTACTTC. Translation gives CASSTPGQRAHEQYF.

The chain uses TRBV7-9 and TRBJ2-5, with D possibly TRBD2 on 7 matching bases. CDR3 length: 15 amino acids. The ends were cut back, 5 bases at V and 4 bases at J, with 17 bases in the middle. The germline CDR1 and CDR2 sequences are SEHNR and FQNEAQ (reference sequence). The CDR3 coding sequence is TGTGCCAGCAGCACACACCTAGGGGGGGGAGAGACCCAGTACTTC. Amino acids: CASSTHLGGGETQYF.

The rearrangement links TRBV6-5 to TRBJ2-7, with TRBD2 matching 8 bases. V trimming: 2 bases; J trimming: 0 bases; junction bases outside the gene matches: 3. The CDR3 has 15 residues. Germline lookup yields CDR1 MNHEY and CDR2 SVGAGI. CDR3 protein: CASSYQRGISYEQYF. The CDR3 coding sequence is TGTGCCAGCAGTTACCAGCGGGGGATCTCCTACGAGCAGTACTTC.